This TCR beta chain was sequenced during a study of blood T cell repertoires in COVID-19. Overall study: Sites across the United States, Italy and Spain contributed samples from acute and convalescent COVID-19. From T cells, B-cell-depleted T cells, or PBMCs came the material, which was cDNA or gDNA.

Methods used by the authors: Amplification from reference gene primers served as the basis for estimated nucleated cell counts. Produced via immunoSEQ multiplex PCR; TCRdb's table is partial and in-frame only. Clone size and V and J calls were adopted from that table, with D and trimming inferred from the DNA. The sample holds just under 65,000 clones, 70% to 85% seen once. CDR1 is SNHLY and CDR2 is FYNNEI in the germline V gene. V lost 6 bases and J lost 2; bases outside the gene matches: 7. The CDR3 extends over 16 amino acids. This TCR came from a human donor in a cohort sampled during active COVID-19. This chain connects TRBV2 to TRBJ2-7; 13 bases align to TRBD2. Sequenced: peripheral blood. The CDR3 coding sequence is TGTGCCAGCAGACTAGCGGGGACTAGCGGGGCCTACGAGCAGTACTTC. Protein sequence: CASRLAGTSGAYEQYF.